A few counts support the clone carrying this TCR beta chain. Its antigen remains unidentified. This entry belongs to a study of CD4+ T cells in melanoma. Germline loops: CDR1 SQVTM, CDR2 ANQGSEA. V lost 3 bases and J lost 5; bases outside the gene matches: 2. The CDR3 consists of 14 residues. Points from the study as a whole: CD8+ T cell, macrophage and B cell function reportedly correlated with neoantigen-specific CD4+ T cells. Reportedly, melanoma neoantigen-specific CD4+ T cells showed varied differentiation states.

The repertoire was sequenced with immunoSEQ multiplex PCR; TCRdb's copy has only in-frame clones and lacks some. The sample holds about 10,000 clones, around 60% seen once. The chain uses TRBV29-1 and TRBJ1-4; 11 bases map to TRBD1. This TCR came from a human donor with melanoma. Specimen: cells from a culture (not recorded whether cultured in vitro). As DNA, the CDR3 is TGCAGCGTTGAGGGGACAGGGGGAAATGAAAAACTGTTTTTT. Translating it yields CSVEGTGGNEKLFF.